Shown below are 26 T cell receptor beta chains from a single sample sequenced in a study of low-dose radiotherapy and immunotherapy resistance in tumors. Time point noted: before trial treatment. Primers used for first-strand cDNA, a TRAV- and TRBV-specific set, covered both alpha and beta chains. TCR amplification used 20 to 25 PCR cycles, a constant-region primer and a V-primer adapter. TCRdb re-analysed the reads in MiXCR, keeping a single row per CDR3 protein. The sample lists 85,000 to 95,000 distinct CDR3 sequences, 9% to 9.5% occurring once. This sample comprised PBMCs, obtained before treatment. These receptors originate from a male donor with prostate cancer.

This clonotype was seen at least ten times. Written as DNA, the CDR3 is TGTGCCAGCAGCTTCGGACAGGTGAAAGATACGCAGTATTTT. Encoded protein: CASSFGQVKDTQYF. This chain connects TRBV6-2 or TRBV6-3 to TRBJ2-3, with TRBD1 identical over 7 bases. Germline trimming cut 6 bases from V and 5 bases from J; bases unmatched to any gene: 8. CDR3 length equals 14 residues. Per the germline V gene, CDR1 is MNHEY and CDR2 is SVGEGT.

This clonotype was seen at least ten times. The gene calls are TRBV6-2 or TRBV6-3 and TRBJ1-6, with TRBD1 as a possible D gene (6 bases). The CDR3 totals 16 residues. The germline gives CDR1 MNHEY, CDR2 SVGEGT. Trimming removed 8 bases at V and 7 bases at J, with 21 bases between. CDR3 region: CASGPLPGQRNSPLHF. The CDR3 nucleotides read TGTGCCAGCGGTCCTCTTCCGGGACAAAGAAATTCACCCCTCCACTTT.

The sample holds many counts of this clonotype. The chain joins TRBV9 to TRBJ1-3; D perhaps matches TRBD1 (6 bases). Germline V gives CDR1 SGDLS, CDR2 YYNGEE. This CDR3 has 16 residues. The V end lost 3 bases, the J end lost 2 bases, and 15 bases lay between the germline ends. This chain's CDR3 is CASSASPGGPGNTIYF. In nucleotides, the CDR3 is TGTGCCAGCAGCGCGAGCCCTGGGGGCCCTGGAAACACCATATATTTT.

This clonotype was seen repeatedly, ten times or more. The chain uses TRBV28 and TRBJ1-4; TRBD1 aligns across 9 bases. V was pared by 6 bases and J by 8 bases, with 7 bases of the junction left unmatched. Germline values: CDR1 MDHEN, CDR2 SYDVKM. CDR3 size: 14 residues. For the CDR3, the DNA is TGTGCCAGCAGGGCGACAGGGGGTGACGAAAAACTGTTTTTT. It translates to CASRATGGDEKLFF. The complete variable domain, with remaining parts taken from reference TRBV28 and TRBJ1-4, reads DVKVTQSSRYLVKRTGEKVFLECVQDMDHENMFWYRQDPGLGLRLIYFSYDVKMKEKGDIPEGYSVSREKKERFSLILESASTNQTSMYLCASRATGGDEKLFFGSGTQLSVL.

This chain links TRBV13 with TRBJ1-5, with 8 bases identical to TRBD1. CDR3 length: 14 amino acids. CDR1 and CDR2 (germline): PRHDT, FYEKMQ (reference sequence). The V gene end was trimmed by 5 bases and the J gene end by 7 bases; junction bases not matched to a gene: 7. CDR3 region: CASSEGTGGQPQHF. CDR3 bases: TGTGCCAGCAGCGAAGGGACAGGCGGGCAGCCCCAGCATTTT.

This clonotype was recorded many times. The chain recombines TRBV20-1 with TRBJ2-7; D uncertain. Germline CDR1 and CDR2: DFQATT and SNEGSKA (reference sequence). The length of the CDR3 is 17 residues. With 0 bases removed from V and 0 bases from J, the gap between germline ends came to 18 bases. The CDR3 region is CSARDILNGQASYEQYF. CDR3 coding DNA: TGCAGTGCTAGAGATATTCTTAACGGGCAGGCCTCCTACGAGCAGTACTTC.

This clonotype was found many times. J is TRBJ1-5 and V is TRBV5-5; TRBD1 matches at 7 bases. The junction had 7 bases not matched to a gene; V was cut back by 4 bases and J by 6 bases. The CDR3 runs 14 residues. Germline CDR1 reads SGHKS; CDR2 reads YYEKEE (reference sequence). CDR3 sequence: CASSKEGAVQPQHF. The DNA for the CDR3 is TGTGCCAGCAGCAAAGAGGGGGCAGTTCAGCCCCAGCATTTT.

At least ten counts were recorded for this clonotype. The rearrangement links TRBV4-2 to TRBJ1-2, with no clear D. Looked up from germline, CDR1 is LGHNA and CDR2 is YNFKEQ. V lost 0 bases and J lost 1, with 6 bases in between. The CDR3 sequence is 14 residues long. The CDR3 here is CASSQDSFNYGYTF. DNA for the CDR3: TGTGCCAGCAGCCAAGACTCCTTTAACTATGGCTACACCTTC.

This clonotype was counted many times. This chain links TRBV28 with TRBJ1-1; 7 bases are shared with TRBD1. Germline lookup yields CDR1 MDHEN and CDR2 SYDVKM. The trim removed 5 bases at V and 5 bases at J, leaving 11 bases unmatched. This CDR3 has 15 amino acids. The CDR3 DNA reads as TGTGCCAGCAGTCAAGGGGGCGCGGGTTGGACTGAAGCTTTCTTT. It codes for CASSQGGAGWTEAFF.

This clonotype was seen at least ten times. V is TRBV18 and J is TRBJ2-1, with D maybe TRBD2 (6 bases). The V end was cut by 3 bases, the J end by 0 bases, with 15 bases between. This CDR3 comprises 17 residues. The germline gives CDR1 KGHSH, CDR2 LQKENI. DNA for the CDR3: TGTGCCAGCTCACCGAGGGTAGCGGTCCTCTCCTACAATGAGCAGTTCTTC. It yields the protein CASSPRVAVLSYNEQFF.

The gene calls are TRBV5-5 and TRBJ1-2; 10 positions match TRBD1. This CDR3 is 16 amino acids long. Germline values: CDR1 SGHKS, CDR2 YYEKEE (reference sequence). J gave up 2 bases and V 4 bases, and 8 bases lay outside the gene matches. CDR3 DNA sequence: TGTGCCAGCAGCCCCACCTGGACAGGGGGGAACTATGGCTACACCTTC. This codes for CASSPTWTGGNYGYTF.

This clonotype appeared many times. The chain carries TRBV29-1 and TRBJ2-3; no definite D call. Trimming took 3 bases from V and 2 from J, leaving 9 bases between them. This CDR3 is built from 13 residues. CDR1 and CDR2 from the germline V gene are SQVTM and ANQGSEA. In DNA, the CDR3 is TGCAGCGTTGAGCTGGGAACCACAGATACGCAGTATTTT. Translating gives CSVELGTTDTQYF.

The chain has TRBV5-1 and TRBJ2-3; possibly TRBD2 for D (5 bases). The V and J ends lost 0 bases and 2 bases respectively, with 7 bases between them. This CDR3 spans 14 amino acids. CDR1 SGHRS and CDR2 YFSETQ come from the germline V gene. CDR3 sequence: CASSLAGVTDTQYF. The CDR3 DNA reads as TGCGCCAGCAGCTTGGCCGGGGTCACAGATACGCAGTATTTT.

This clonotype was found many times. The CDR3 region has the DNA TGCGCCAGCAGCCTGGACGGGGGGACAAACCCCTCCTACGAGCAGTACTTC. Amino acids: CASSLDGGTNPSYEQYF. The genes are TRBV5-1 and TRBJ2-7, with a tentative D call TRBD2 (7 bases). The CDR3 extends over 17 amino acids. Germline-derived CDR1 and CDR2 are SGHRS and YFSETQ. Trimming removed 4 bases at V and 0 bases at J, with 20 bases between.

In this sample, this clonotype turned up many times. The rearrangement links TRBV20-1 to TRBJ2-5; 8 bases are shared with TRBD2. The length of the CDR3 is 14 residues. Trimming removed 6 bases from V and 5 bases from J; junction bases left unmatched: 11. Germline V gene lookup returns CDR1 DFQATT and CDR2 SNEGSKA (reference sequence). For the CDR3, the DNA is TGCAGTGCCTCCGATACTAGCGGCAGGGAGACCCAGTACTTC. Translation: CSASDTSGRETQYF.

This clonotype was observed many times. The chain couples TRBV7-9 to TRBJ2-5; tentative D call: TRBD1 (5 bases). Germline-derived CDR1 and CDR2 are SEHNR and FQNEAQ (reference sequence). V gave up 6 bases and J gave up 4 bases, with 6 bases separating them. This CDR3 has 11 amino acids. The CDR3 DNA is TGTGCCAGCAGTAGGGGAGAGACCCAGTACTTC. Its translation: CASSRGETQYF.

This clonotype was observed many times. V and J are TRBV28 and TRBJ2-5; unclear D gene. The V and J ends lost 3 bases and 5 bases respectively, with 10 bases between them. The CDR3 covers 13 residues. CDR1 and CDR2 from the germline V gene are MDHEN and SYDVKM. CDR3 loop: CASSFPGGETQYF. Written as DNA, the CDR3 is TGTGCCAGCAGTTTTCCGGGTGGGGAGACCCAGTACTTC.

This clonotype was observed many times. CDR3 sequence reads: CASSQDGPRFF. The DNA for the CDR3 is TGTGCCAGCAGCCAAGATGGTCCCCGGTTCTTC. This chain links TRBV4-2 with TRBJ2-1; D uncertain. The V gene's germline CDR1 is LGHNA and CDR2 YNFKEQ. V lost 0 bases and J lost 15, with 9 bases in between. The CDR3 loop spans 11 amino acids.

This clonotype has at least ten counts. The gene calls are TRBV15 and TRBJ2-3, with TRBD1 matching over 8 bases. V lost 4 bases, J lost 5 bases, and 11 bases stayed unmatched. The CDR3 is made up of 16 amino acids. Per the germline V gene, CDR1 is LNHNV and CDR2 is YYDKDF (reference sequence). The CDR3 spells CATSKKTGAGGDTQYF. CDR3 DNA: TGTGCCACCAGCAAAAAGACAGGGGCCGGAGGAGATACGCAGTATTTT.

This clonotype was observed at least ten times. The genes are TRBV28 and TRBJ2-1; TRBD1 aligns across 9 bases. The length of the CDR3 is 16 residues. Germline V gene data show CDR1 as MDHEN and CDR2 as SYDVKM. The J segment lost 5 bases and the V segment lost 4 bases, leaving 9 bases of the junction unmatched. As DNA, the CDR3 is TGTGCCAGCAGTTCCGGGACAGGGTTTGGGGACAATGAGCAGTTCTTC. Translating it yields CASSSGTGFGDNEQFF.

Concerning this clonotype: This may stem from a read error, because a much larger clone lies one nucleotide away. The chain joins TRBV7-8 to TRBJ1-3; 8 bases are shared with TRBD1. Germline V CDR1 and CDR2: SGHVS, FQNEAQ. The CDR3 has 18 residues. CDR3 loop: CASSSGGTGALSGNTTYF. The DNA of the CDR3 is TGTGCCAGCAGCTCAGGAGGGACAGGAGCCCTCTCTGGAAACACCACATATTTT.

This clonotype was seen ten or more times. V gene TRBV20-1 combines with J gene TRBJ2-7; D remains unclear. The CDR3 has 12 amino acids. The ends were cut back, 4 bases at V and 0 bases at J, with 7 bases in the middle. Germline V gene sequence: CDR1 DFQATT, CDR2 SNEGSKA (reference sequence). The CDR3 coding sequence is TGCAGTGCTAATACACCCTCCTACGAGCAGTACTTC. Protein sequence: CSANTPSYEQYF.

This clonotype appeared many times. The genes are TRBV28 and TRBJ2-5; 15 nucleotides match TRBD2. This CDR3 is built from 20 residues. Per the germline V gene, CDR1 is MDHEN and CDR2 is SYDVKM. The V gene end was trimmed by 2 bases and the J gene end by 5 bases; junction bases not matched to a gene: 15. The CDR3 bases are TGTGCCAGCAGTTTAGAGGATATTAGGACTAGCGGGAGGGCCCGGGAGACCCAGTACTTC. Translation gives CASSLEDIRTSGRARETQYF.

This clonotype has ten or more counts. This chain uses TRBV4-3 with TRBJ2-1; D is unresolved. The germline V gene encodes CDR1 LGHNA and CDR2 YSLEER. The length of the CDR3 is 16 residues. Trimming left V 0 bases short and J 0 bases short, with 9 bases between. CDR3 in DNA: TGCGCCAGCAGCCAAGAAGGAGCCTACTCCTACAATGAGCAGTTCTTC. Encoded protein: CASSQEGAYSYNEQFF.

The CDR3: CASGAFAGELFF. As DNA, the CDR3 is TGTGCCAGCGGAGCGTTCGCCGGGGAGCTGTTTTTT. The chain combines TRBV2 with TRBJ2-2; D unresolved. The germline V gene encodes CDR1 SNHLY and CDR2 FYNNEI. This CDR3 region has 12 residues. Trimming shortened V by 8 bases and J by 6 bases, and 10 bases separated the two germline ends.

This clonotype was counted ten times or more. This CDR3 is CASSRGTATNEKLFF. CDR3 DNA sequence: TGCGCCAGCAGCCGGGGGACAGCAACTAATGAAAAACTGTTTTTT. J is TRBJ1-4 and V is TRBV4-1; 7 positions agree with TRBD1. Germline V gene data show CDR1 as MGHRA and CDR2 as YSYEKL. This CDR3 region has 15 residues. The ends lost 4 bases at V and 0 bases at J; junction bases unmatched: 2.